The rows below give T cell receptor beta chains drawn from one sample of a study of T cells in Graves' hyperthyroidism and ophthalmopathy. TCRdb analysed the multiplex PCR reads with MiXCR anew, one entry per CDR3 protein. The table includes roughly 380,000 distinct CDR3 sequences, about 13% detected once. The sample comprised blood. The receptor source for this set is a woman aged 18-29 years with Graves' hyperthyroidism. Each CDR3 is given with its conserved first and last residue. Each record gives: D gene, clone size, J gene, V gene, CDR3 protein, CDR3 DNA. The D gene is left open where the match is weak. The size of a clone is reported for some rows only, either as once, few or many, or as a class for expanded clones.

d_call: NA; clone_size: many; j_call: TRBJ1-5; v_call: TRBV6-2/TRBV6-3; cdr3_aa: CASNKEYQPQHF; cdr3_nt: TGTGCCAGCAATAAAGAATATCAGCCCCAGCATTTT
d_call: TRBD2; clone_size: NA; j_call: TRBJ2-2; v_call: TRBV3-1; cdr3_aa: CASSQRVGTSGRRANTGELFF; cdr3_nt: TGTGCCAGCAGCCAACGCGTGGGGACTAGCGGGAGGAGGGCGAACACCGGGGAGCTGTTTTTT
d_call: TRBD1; clone_size: many; j_call: TRBJ2-5; v_call: TRBV29-1; cdr3_aa: CSVDRGQETQYF; cdr3_nt: TGCAGCGTCGACAGGGGCCAAGAGACCCAGTACTTC
d_call: NA; clone_size: NA; j_call: TRBJ2-2; v_call: TRBV6-1; cdr3_aa: CASSELGSYTGELFF; cdr3_nt: TGTGCCAGCAGTGAATTGGGCAGTTACACCGGGGAGCTGTTTTTT
d_call: NA; clone_size: many; j_call: TRBJ2-1; v_call: TRBV5-1; cdr3_aa: CASSLGQGMGGKYYNEQFF; cdr3_nt: TGCGCCAGCAGCTTGGGGCAAGGGATGGGGGGCAAATACTACAATGAGCAGTTCTTC
d_call: TRBD2; clone_size: many; j_call: TRBJ2-1; v_call: TRBV24-1; cdr3_aa: CATSEFRLAGFNEQFF; cdr3_nt: TGTGCCACCAGTGAGTTTAGACTAGCGGGGTTCAATGAGCAGTTCTTC
d_call: NA; clone_size: many; j_call: TRBJ2-1; v_call: TRBV11-2; cdr3_aa: CASSLSLQNEQFF; cdr3_nt: TGTGCCAGCAGCTTAAGTTTACAAAATGAGCAGTTCTTC
d_call: NA; clone_size: NA; j_call: TRBJ1-5; v_call: TRBV5-1; cdr3_aa: CASSYGASGPQHF; cdr3_nt: TGCGCCAGCAGCTACGGGGCGTCTGGGCCCCAGCATTTT
d_call: NA; clone_size: many; j_call: TRBJ1-1; v_call: TRBV9; cdr3_aa: CASSPSGMGGLNTEAFF; cdr3_nt: TGTGCCAGCAGTCCTTCCGGGATGGGGGGCTTGAACACTGAAGCTTTCTTT
d_call: TRBD1; clone_size: many; j_call: TRBJ1-2; v_call: TRBV6-1; cdr3_aa: CASSFTRDSVTYGYTF; cdr3_nt: TGTGCCAGCAGTTTCACGAGGGACAGCGTGACCTATGGCTACACCTTC
d_call: TRBD1; clone_size: many; j_call: TRBJ1-1; v_call: TRBV28; cdr3_aa: CASSRQGELPEAFF; cdr3_nt: TGTGCCAGCAGCAGACAGGGTGAGTTGCCTGAAGCTTTCTTT
d_call: TRBD1; clone_size: many; j_call: TRBJ1-5; v_call: TRBV20-1; cdr3_aa: CSVRGRGSNQPQHF; cdr3_nt: TGCAGTGTCAGGGGGCGCGGGAGCAATCAGCCCCAGCATTTT
d_call: NA; clone_size: few; j_call: TRBJ1-5; v_call: TRBV5-1; cdr3_aa: CASSLGGQGSSNQPQHF; cdr3_nt: TGCGCCAGCAGCTTGGGGGGCCAGGGGAGCAGCAATCAGCCCCAGCATTTT
d_call: TRBD2; clone_size: many; j_call: TRBJ2-3; v_call: TRBV20-1; cdr3_aa: CSALGLAGGTDTQYF; cdr3_nt: TGCAGTGCTTTGGGACTAGCGGGAGGTACAGATACGCAGTATTTT
d_call: NA; clone_size: few; j_call: TRBJ1-4; v_call: TRBV5-1; cdr3_aa: CASSARGQSGKLFF; cdr3_nt: TGCGCCAGCAGCGCGAGAGGTCAGTCGGGAAAACTGTTTTTT